A single sample gave rise to the 5 T cell receptor beta chains below, sequenced in a study of CD8+ T cells in alopecia areata. Once RNA had been extracted, it was reverse transcribed into cDNA to act as the sequencing template. Clones were sequenced by immunoSEQ multiplex PCR, and TCRdb holds only the in-frame ones, with some missing. The table has 140,000 to 150,000 clones, about 60% seen once. This material consisted of CD4+ T cells sorted from blood, taken at week 0. These receptors were obtained from a human donor with alopecia areata.

The V gene is TRBV4-3, the J gene TRBJ1-2; D gene unclear. Trimming removed 0 bases at V and 3 bases at J, with 11 bases between. Germline V gives CDR1 LGHNA, CDR2 YSLEER. The CDR3 is 15 amino acids. The CDR3 DNA reads TGCGCCAGCAGCCAAGAACTCCGGGTGCACTATGGCTACACCTTC. This gives the protein CASSQELRVHYGYTF.

The chain links TRBV19 to TRBJ1-5; D call uncertain. The ends were cut back, 5 bases at V and 4 bases at J, with 9 bases in the middle. The germline V gene encodes CDR1 LNHDA and CDR2 SQIVND (reference sequence). The CDR3 loop spans 13 amino acids. The CDR3 nucleotides are TGTGCCAGTAGTCCGTCTCGGAATCAGCCCCAGCATTTT. Its translation: CASSPSRNQPQHF.

V gene TRBV30 combines with J gene TRBJ2-1; no definite D call. Trimming left V 0 bases short and J 0 bases short, with 9 bases between. Germline CDR1 and CDR2: GTSNPN and SVGIG (reference sequence). This CDR3 contains 15 residues. Here the CDR3 DNA reads TGTGCCTGGAGTGTAAAACAGAACTCCTACAATGAGCAGTTCTTC. Protein product: CAWSVKQNSYNEQFF.

The V and J genes are TRBV29-1 and TRBJ1-1, with 11 positions matching TRBD1. The CDR3 sequence is 15 residues long. V shed 4 bases and J 4 bases; nucleotides not matched to a gene: 8. Germline CDR1 SQVTM, CDR2 ANQGSEA. The CDR3 DNA reads as TGCAGCGTTGGGACGGGACAGGGGGTCGGCACTGAAGCTTTCTTT. It specifies CSVGTGQGVGTEAFF.

V is TRBV10-3 and J is TRBJ1-2; D is possibly TRBD1 (5 bases). CDR1 ENHRY and CDR2 SYGVKD come from the germline V gene. V lost 3 bases to trimming and J lost 2 bases, with 7 bases between them. CDR3 size: 13 residues. This chain's CDR3 is CAISDGTNYGYTF. The CDR3 DNA is TGTGCCATCAGTGACGGGACCAACTATGGCTACACCTTC.